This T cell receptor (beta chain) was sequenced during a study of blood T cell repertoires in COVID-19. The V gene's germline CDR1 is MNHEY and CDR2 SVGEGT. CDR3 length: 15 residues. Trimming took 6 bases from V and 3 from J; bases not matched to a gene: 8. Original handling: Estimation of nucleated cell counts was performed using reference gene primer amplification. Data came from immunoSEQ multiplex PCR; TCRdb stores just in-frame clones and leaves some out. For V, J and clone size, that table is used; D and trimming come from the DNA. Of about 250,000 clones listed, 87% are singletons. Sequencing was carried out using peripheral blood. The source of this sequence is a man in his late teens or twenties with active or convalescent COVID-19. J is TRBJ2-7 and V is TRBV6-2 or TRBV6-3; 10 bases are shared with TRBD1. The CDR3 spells CASSETGGGSYEQYF. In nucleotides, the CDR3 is TGTGCCAGCAGCGAGACAGGGGGCGGCAGCTACGAGCAGTACTTC.